This entry lists 2 T cell receptor beta chains sequenced from one sample in a study of technical replicates of blood from several donors. Only in-frame clones appear in the TCRdb table, and some are missing; sequencing was by immunoSEQ multiplex PCR. This repertoire shows about 69,000 clones, roughly 88% found once; its top ten account for 3.5% to 5.5%. What was sequenced was PBMCs. These receptors all stem from a human donor in good health. Some clones in this sample may be carry-over from other donors' samples.

V gene TRBV7-2 combines with J gene TRBJ2-7, with D maybe TRBD1 (6 bases). This CDR3 has 14 residues. V was trimmed by 5 bases and J by 3 bases, leaving 14 bases between them. In germline, CDR1 is SGHTA, CDR2 FQGNSA. Written as DNA, the CDR3 is TGTGCCAGCAGCCTACAGGGTTCCGTCTACGAGCAGTACTTC. This encodes CASSLQGSVYEQYF.

V gene TRBV19 combines with J gene TRBJ1-5, with no clear D. CDR3 length: 13 amino acids. CDR1 is LNHDA, CDR2 SQIVND, per germline (reference sequence). V lost 7 bases and J lost 6, with 13 bases in between. The CDR3 is CASTFMRGQPQHF. CDR3 coding DNA: TGTGCCAGTACCTTCATGCGCGGTCAGCCCCAGCATTTT.